A selection of T cell receptor beta chains follows, all from one sample in a study of blood T cell repertoires in COVID-19. The assay was immunoSEQ multiplex PCR, and TCRdb's table has in-frame clones only and misses some. This sample yields about 180,000 clones, of which 70% to 90% are seen a single time; around 8.6% belongs to the top ten. Sequencing used peripheral blood. These receptors were collected from a man between 50 and 59 years old with active or convalescent COVID-19. Both conserved end residues are part of each CDR3. D genes are given only for firm matches. Not all rows give a size; the values are once, few, many and, for expanded clones, a class.

TRBJ2-3,.,.,TRBV3-1/TRBV3-2,CASTDRGTTDTQYF,TGTGCCAGCACGGATCGGGGAACCACAGATACGCAGTATTTT
TRBJ2-7,TRBD2,.,TRBV12-5,CASGRPIAGSYEQYF,TGTGCTAGTGGCCGCCCCATAGCGGGAAGCTACGAGCAGTACTTC
TRBJ2-3,.,.,TRBV3-1/TRBV3-2,CASAEARGPTDTQYF,TGTGCCAGCGCAGAAGCGCGGGGGCCGACAGATACGCAGTATTTT
TRBJ1-5,.,.,TRBV7-2,CASSLGGPAARNQPQHF,TGTGCCAGCAGCTTAGGGGGGCCTGCGGCCCGCAATCAGCCCCAGCATTTT
TRBJ1-1,.,once,TRBV10-1,CASSDAGPREGAFF,TGCGCCAGCAGTGACGCGGGACCGAGGGAAGGAGCTTTCTTT
TRBJ1-5,TRBD1,.,TRBV5-1,CASSLGGQGNQPQHF,TGCGCCAGCAGCTTGGGGGGACAGGGCAATCAGCCCCAGCATTTT
TRBJ2-7,TRBD2,.,TRBV18,CASSPPTGGLAGTYEQYF,TGTGCCAGCTCACCACCGACAGGGGGACTAGCGGGGACCTACGAGCAGTACTTC
TRBJ2-7,TRBD1,.,TRBV5-1,CASSNRDRVDEQYF,TGCGCCAGCAGCAACAGGGACAGGGTGGACGAGCAGTACTTC
TRBJ2-5,TRBD2,.,TRBV27,CASSSLRAGYQETQYF,TGTGCCAGCAGTTCCCTGCGAGCGGGGTACCAAGAGACCCAGTACTTC
TRBJ1-3,.,.,TRBV25-1,CASSGGPGGNTIYF,TGTGCCAGCAGCGGGGGGCCAGGGGGAAACACCATATATTTT
TRBJ1-4,TRBD1,once,TRBV6-2/TRBV6-3,CASSPGQGRQLFF,TGTGCCAGCAGTCCGGGACAGGGCCGTCAACTGTTTTTT
TRBJ1-1,.,.,TRBV5-1,CASSLAALNTEAFF,TGCGCCAGCAGCTTGGCCGCGTTAAACACTGAAGCTTTCTTT